The clone carrying this T cell receptor beta chain was counted a few times. The sample originates from a study of T cells in Graves' hyperthyroidism and ophthalmopathy. Looked up from germline, CDR1 is LGHNA and CDR2 is YNFKEQ. The V and J ends lost 3 bases and 4 bases respectively, with 14 bases between them. The CDR3 has 15 residues. TCR beta CDR3 regions were amplified from RNA transcripts. In the first-round RT-PCR of the TCR CDR3, the HTBI primer set was used. TCRdb ran MiXCR on the multiplex PCR reads and lists one entry per CDR3 protein. This sample has fewer than 200,000 distinct CDR3 sequences, with approximately 9% found just once.

The sequence came from a woman aged 18-30 years with Graves' hyperthyroidism that later progressed to Graves' ophthalmopathy. The chain has TRBV4-2 and TRBJ2-3, with a possible D match to TRBD2 (7 bases). The sample comprised blood. CDR3 region: CASSQAGAGADTQYF. CDR3 bases: TGTGCCAGCAGCCAGGCGGGGGCGGGAGCAGATACGCAGTATTTT.